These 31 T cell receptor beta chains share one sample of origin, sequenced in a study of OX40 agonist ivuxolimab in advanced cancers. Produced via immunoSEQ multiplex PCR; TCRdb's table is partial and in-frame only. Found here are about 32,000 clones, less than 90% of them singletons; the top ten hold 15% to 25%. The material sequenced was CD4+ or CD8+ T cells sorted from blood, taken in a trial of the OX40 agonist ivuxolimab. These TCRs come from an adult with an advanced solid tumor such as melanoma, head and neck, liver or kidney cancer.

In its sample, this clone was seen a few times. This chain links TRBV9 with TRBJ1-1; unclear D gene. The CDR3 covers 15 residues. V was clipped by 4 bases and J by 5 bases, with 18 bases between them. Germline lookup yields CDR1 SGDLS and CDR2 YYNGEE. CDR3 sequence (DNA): TGTGCCAGCAGCCCAGAGGAAGAGGGATGGACTGAAGCTTTCTTT. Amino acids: CASSPEEEGWTEAFF.

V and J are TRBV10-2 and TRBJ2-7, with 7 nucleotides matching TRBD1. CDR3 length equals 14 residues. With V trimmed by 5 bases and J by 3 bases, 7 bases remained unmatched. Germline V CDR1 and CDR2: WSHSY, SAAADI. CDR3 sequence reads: CASSLAGTDYEQYF. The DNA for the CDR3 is TGCGCCAGCAGTTTAGCCGGGACAGACTACGAGCAGTACTTC.

The CDR3, as DNA: TGCGCCAGCAGTCACGAGCGGGAGGGCTCCTACGAGCAGTACTTC. It encodes CASSHEREGSYEQYF. The chain combines TRBV10-1 with TRBJ2-7, with 10 bases identical to TRBD2. There are 15 residues in the CDR3. The germline V gene encodes CDR1 WNHNN and CDR2 SYGVQD (reference sequence). J gave up 0 bases and V 5 bases, and 4 bases lay outside the gene matches.

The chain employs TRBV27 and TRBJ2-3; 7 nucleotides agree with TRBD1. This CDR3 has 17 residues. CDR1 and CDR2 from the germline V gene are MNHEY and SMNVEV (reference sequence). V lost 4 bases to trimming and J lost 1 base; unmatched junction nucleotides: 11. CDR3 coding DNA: TGTGCCAGCAGTTCCAGCTCCGGGACAGCTCGCACAGATACGCAGTATTTT. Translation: CASSSSSGTARTDTQYF.

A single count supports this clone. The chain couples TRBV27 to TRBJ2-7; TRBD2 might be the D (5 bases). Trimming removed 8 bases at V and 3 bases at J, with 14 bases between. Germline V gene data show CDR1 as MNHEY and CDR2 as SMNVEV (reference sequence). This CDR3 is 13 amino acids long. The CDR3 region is CASAPGNGYEQYF. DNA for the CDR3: TGTGCCAGCGCCCCGGGGAATGGCTACGAGCAGTACTTC.

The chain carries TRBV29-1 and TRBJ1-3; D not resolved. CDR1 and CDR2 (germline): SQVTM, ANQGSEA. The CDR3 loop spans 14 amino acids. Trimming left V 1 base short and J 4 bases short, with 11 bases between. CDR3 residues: CSVEGGPLGNTIYF. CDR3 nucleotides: TGCAGCGTTGAAGGCGGGCCCCTCGGAAACACCATATATTTT.

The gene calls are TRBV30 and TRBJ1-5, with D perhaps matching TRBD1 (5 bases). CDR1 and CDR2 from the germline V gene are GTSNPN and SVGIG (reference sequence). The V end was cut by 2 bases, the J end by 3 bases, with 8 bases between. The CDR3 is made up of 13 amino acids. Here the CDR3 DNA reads TGTGCCTGGAGTCGGGGGGTCAATCAGCCCCAGCATTTT. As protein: CAWSRGVNQPQHF.

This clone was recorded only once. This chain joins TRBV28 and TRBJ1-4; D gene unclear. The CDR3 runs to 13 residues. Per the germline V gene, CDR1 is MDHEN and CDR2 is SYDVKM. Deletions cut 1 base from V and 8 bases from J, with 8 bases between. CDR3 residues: CASSLLGFEKLFF. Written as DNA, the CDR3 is TGTGCCAGCAGTTTATTGGGGTTCGAAAAACTGTTTTTT.

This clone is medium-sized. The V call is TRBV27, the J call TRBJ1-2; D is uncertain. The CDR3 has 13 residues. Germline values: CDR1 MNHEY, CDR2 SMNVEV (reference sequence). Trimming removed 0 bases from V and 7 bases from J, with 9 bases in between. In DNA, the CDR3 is TGTGCCAGCAGTTTATCGGAGGGTAGTGGCTACACCTTC. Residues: CASSLSEGSGYTF.

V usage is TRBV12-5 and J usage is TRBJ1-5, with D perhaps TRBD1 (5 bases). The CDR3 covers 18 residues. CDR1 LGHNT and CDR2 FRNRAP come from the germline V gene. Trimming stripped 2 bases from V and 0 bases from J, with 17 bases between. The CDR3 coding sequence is TGTGCTAGTGGTTTGCGTTATGGACATCTAAGTAGCAATCAGCCCCAGCATTTT. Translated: CASGLRYGHLSSNQPQHF.

The CDR3 bases are TGTGCCAGCAGTGTCCGGGACAGCACTGAAGCTTTCTTT. It yields the protein CASSVRDSTEAFF. V is TRBV2 and J is TRBJ1-1; TRBD1 aligns across 7 bases. CDR1 is SNHLY, CDR2 FYNNEI, per germline. The CDR3 is 13 residues long. V shed 4 bases and J 4 bases; nucleotides not matched to a gene: 3.

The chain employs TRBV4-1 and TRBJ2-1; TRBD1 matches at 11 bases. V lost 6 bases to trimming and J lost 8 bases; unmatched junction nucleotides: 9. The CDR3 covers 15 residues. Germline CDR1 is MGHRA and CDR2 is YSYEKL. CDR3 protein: CASRRRDRGFDEQFF. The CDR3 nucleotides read TGCGCCAGCAGGCGCCGGGACAGGGGGTTCGATGAGCAGTTCTTC.

This CDR3 is CAWSDRAGVSRTQYF. Here the CDR3 DNA reads TGTGCCTGGAGTGATCGAGCGGGAGTATCCCGTACGCAGTATTTT. This chain uses TRBV30 with TRBJ2-3; the match to TRBD2 covers 8 bases. The germline V gene has CDR1 GTSNPN and CDR2 SVGIG (reference sequence). V shed 1 base and J 8 bases; nucleotides not matched to a gene: 11. The CDR3 is 15 residues long.

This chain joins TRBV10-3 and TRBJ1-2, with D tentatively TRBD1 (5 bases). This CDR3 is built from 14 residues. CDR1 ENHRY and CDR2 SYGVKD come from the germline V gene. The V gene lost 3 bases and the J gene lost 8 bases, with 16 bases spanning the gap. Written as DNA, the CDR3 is TGTGCCATCAGTGAACTTTCCGGGACGCAAGGCTACACCTTC. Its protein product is CAISELSGTQGYTF.

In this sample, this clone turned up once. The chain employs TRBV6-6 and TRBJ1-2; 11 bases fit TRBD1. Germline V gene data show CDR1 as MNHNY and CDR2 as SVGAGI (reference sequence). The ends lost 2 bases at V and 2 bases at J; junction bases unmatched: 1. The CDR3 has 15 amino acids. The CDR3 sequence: CASSYGQGANYGYTF. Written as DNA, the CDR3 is TGTGCCAGCAGTTACGGACAGGGGGCAAACTATGGCTACACCTTC.

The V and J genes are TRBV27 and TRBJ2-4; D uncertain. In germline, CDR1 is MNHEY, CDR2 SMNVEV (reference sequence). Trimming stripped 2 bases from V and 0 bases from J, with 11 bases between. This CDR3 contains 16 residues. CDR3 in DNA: TGTGCCAGCAGTTTACTGTTTTCCTTAGCCAAAAACATTCAGTACTTC. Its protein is CASSLLFSLAKNIQYF.

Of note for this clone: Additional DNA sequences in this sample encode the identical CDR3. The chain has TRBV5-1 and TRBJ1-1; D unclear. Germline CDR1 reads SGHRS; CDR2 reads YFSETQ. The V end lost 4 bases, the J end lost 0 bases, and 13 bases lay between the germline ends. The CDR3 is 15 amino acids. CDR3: CASSLYVALNTEAFF. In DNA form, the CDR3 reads TGCGCCAGCAGCCTGTACGTAGCCTTGAACACTGAAGCTTTCTTT.

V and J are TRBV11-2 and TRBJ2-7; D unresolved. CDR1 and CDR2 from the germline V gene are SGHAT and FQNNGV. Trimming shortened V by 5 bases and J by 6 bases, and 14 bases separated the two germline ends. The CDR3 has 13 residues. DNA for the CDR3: TGTGCCAGCAGCCCCCCCGCCCGGGTCGAGCAGTACTTC. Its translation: CASSPPARVEQYF.

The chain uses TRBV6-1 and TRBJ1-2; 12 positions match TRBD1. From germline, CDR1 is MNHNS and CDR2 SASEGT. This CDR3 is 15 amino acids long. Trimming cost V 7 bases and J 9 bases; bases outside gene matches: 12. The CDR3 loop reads CASNPNVGQGASYTF. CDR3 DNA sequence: TGTGCCAGCAACCCCAATGTGGGACAGGGGGCTAGCTACACCTTC.

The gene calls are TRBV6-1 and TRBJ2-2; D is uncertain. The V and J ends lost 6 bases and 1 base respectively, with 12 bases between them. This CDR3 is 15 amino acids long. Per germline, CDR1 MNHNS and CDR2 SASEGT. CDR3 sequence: CASRGLVENTGELFF. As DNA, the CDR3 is TGTGCCAGCAGAGGGCTAGTGGAGAACACCGGGGAGCTGTTTTTT.

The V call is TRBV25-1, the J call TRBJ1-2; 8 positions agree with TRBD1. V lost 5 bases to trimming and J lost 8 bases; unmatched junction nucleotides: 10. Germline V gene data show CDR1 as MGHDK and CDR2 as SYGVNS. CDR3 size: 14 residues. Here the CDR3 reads CASSHRDRRYGYTF. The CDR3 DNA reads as TGTGCCAGCAGTCACCGGGACAGGCGGTACGGCTACACCTTC.

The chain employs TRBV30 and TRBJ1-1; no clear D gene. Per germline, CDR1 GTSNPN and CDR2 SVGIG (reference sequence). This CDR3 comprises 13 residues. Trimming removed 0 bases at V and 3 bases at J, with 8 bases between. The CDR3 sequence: CAWSVSEYTEAFF. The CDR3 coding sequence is TGTGCCTGGAGTGTCTCGGAGTACACTGAAGCTTTCTTT.

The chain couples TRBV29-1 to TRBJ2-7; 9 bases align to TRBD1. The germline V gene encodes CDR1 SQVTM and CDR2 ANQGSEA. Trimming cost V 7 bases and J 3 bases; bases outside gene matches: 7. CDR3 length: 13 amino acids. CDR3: CSALDRGSYEQYF. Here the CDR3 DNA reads TGCAGCGCCCTTGACAGGGGGAGCTACGAGCAGTACTTC.

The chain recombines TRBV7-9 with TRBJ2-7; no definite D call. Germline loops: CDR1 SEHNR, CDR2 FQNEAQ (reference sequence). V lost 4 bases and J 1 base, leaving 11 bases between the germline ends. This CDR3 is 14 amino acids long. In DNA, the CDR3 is TGTGCCAGCAGCTCTGCACTCTCATCCTACGAGCAGTACTTC. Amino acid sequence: CASSSALSSYEQYF.

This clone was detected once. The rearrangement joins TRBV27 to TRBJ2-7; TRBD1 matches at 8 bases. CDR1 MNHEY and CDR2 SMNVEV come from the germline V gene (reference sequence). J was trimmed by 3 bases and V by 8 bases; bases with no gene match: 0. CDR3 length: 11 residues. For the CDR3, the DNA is TGTGCCAGCGGGACAGGCTACGAGCAGTACTTC. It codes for CASGTGYEQYF.

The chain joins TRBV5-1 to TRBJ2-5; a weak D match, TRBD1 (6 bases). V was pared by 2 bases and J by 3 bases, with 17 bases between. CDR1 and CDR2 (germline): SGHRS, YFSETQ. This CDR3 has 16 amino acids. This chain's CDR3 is CASSFQVRDTEETQYF. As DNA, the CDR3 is TGCGCCAGCAGCTTTCAAGTCCGGGACACCGAAGAGACCCAGTACTTC.

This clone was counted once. The CDR3 here is CASRGWGAHNEQFF. DNA of the CDR3: TGTGCCTCACGTGGGTGGGGTGCACACAATGAGCAGTTCTTC. This rearrangement joins TRBV6-5 to TRBJ2-1; D is unresolved. Trimming stripped 11 bases from V and 5 bases from J, with 19 bases between. From germline, CDR1 is MNHEY and CDR2 SVGAGI. This CDR3 comprises 14 residues.

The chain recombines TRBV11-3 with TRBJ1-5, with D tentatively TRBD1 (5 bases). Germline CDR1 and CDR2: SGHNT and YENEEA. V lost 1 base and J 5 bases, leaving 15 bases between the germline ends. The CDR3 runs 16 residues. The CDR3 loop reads CASSLGWAGLYQPQHF. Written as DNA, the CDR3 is TGTGCCAGCAGCTTAGGCTGGGCAGGGTTGTATCAGCCCCAGCATTTT. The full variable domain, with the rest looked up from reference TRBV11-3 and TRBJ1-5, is EAGVVQSPRYKIIEKKQPVAFWCNPISGHNTLYWYLQNLGQGPELLIRYENEEAVDDSQLPKDRFSAERLKGVDSTLKIQPAELGDSAVYLCASSLGWAGLYQPQHFGDGTRLSIL.

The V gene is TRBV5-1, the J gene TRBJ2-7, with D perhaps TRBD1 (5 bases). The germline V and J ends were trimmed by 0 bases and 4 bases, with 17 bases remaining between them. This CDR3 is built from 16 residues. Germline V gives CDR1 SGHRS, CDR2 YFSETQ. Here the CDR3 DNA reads TGCGCCAGCAGCTTGGATAGCAGGGTGGCTTTGTACGAGCAGTACTTC. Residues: CASSLDSRVALYEQYF.

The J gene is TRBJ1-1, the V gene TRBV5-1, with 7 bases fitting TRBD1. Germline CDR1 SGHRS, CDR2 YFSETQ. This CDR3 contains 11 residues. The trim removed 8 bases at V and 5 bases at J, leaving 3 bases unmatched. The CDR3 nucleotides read TGCGCCAGTCAGGGGGGGACTGAAGCTTTCTTT. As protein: CASQGGTEAFF.

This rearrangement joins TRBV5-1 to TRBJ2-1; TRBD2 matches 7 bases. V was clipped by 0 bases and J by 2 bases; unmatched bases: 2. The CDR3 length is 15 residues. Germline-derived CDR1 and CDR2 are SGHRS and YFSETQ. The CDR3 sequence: CASSLVGGTYNEQFF. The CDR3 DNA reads TGCGCCAGCAGCTTGGTCGGGGGGACCTACAATGAGCAGTTCTTC.